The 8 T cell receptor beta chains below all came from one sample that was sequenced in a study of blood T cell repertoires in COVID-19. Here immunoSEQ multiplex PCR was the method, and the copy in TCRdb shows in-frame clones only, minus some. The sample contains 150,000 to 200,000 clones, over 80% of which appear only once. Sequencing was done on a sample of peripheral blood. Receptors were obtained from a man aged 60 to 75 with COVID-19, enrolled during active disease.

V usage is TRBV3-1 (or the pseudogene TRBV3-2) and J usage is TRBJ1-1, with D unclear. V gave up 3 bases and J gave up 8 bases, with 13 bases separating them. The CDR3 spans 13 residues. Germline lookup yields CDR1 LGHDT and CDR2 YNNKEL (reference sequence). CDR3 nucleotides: TGTGCCAGCAGCCAGGCCCCGGCTAGGGAAGCTTTCTTT. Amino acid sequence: CASSQAPAREAFF.

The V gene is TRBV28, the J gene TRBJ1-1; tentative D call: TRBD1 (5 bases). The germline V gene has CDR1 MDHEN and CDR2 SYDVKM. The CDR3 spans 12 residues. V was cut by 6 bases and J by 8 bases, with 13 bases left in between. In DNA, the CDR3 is TGTGCCAGCAGCCTAGACAGTTTGGAAGCTTTCTTT. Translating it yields CASSLDSLEAFF.

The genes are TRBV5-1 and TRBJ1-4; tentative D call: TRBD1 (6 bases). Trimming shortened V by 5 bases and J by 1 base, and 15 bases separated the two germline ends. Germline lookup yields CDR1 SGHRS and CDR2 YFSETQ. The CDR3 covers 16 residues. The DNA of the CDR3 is TGCGCCAGCAGAGTGGGCCCACAGGGAACTAATGAAAAACTGTTTTTT. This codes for CASRVGPQGTNEKLFF.

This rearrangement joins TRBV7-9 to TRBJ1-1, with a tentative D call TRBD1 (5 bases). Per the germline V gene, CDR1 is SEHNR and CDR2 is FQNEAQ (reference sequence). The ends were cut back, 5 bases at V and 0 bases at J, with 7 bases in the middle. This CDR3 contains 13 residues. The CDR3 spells CASSAQVNTEAFF. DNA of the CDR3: TGTGCCAGCAGCGCACAGGTGAACACTGAAGCTTTCTTT.

The CDR3 bases are TGTGCCAGCAGCGCCGACAGGGTTGGAAACACCATATATTTT. Amino acid sequence: CASSADRVGNTIYF. The chain uses TRBV5-4 and TRBJ1-3; 7 nucleotides align to TRBD1. The CDR3 runs 14 residues. Germline assignment: CDR1 SGHNT and CDR2 YYREEE (reference sequence). The J segment lost 3 bases and the V segment lost 4 bases, leaving 4 bases of the junction unmatched. Variable domain in full (rest from reference TRBV5-4 and TRBJ1-3): ETGVTQSPTHLIKTRGQQVTLRCSSQSGHNTVSWYQQALGQGPQFIFQYYREEENGRGNFPPRFSGLQFPNYSSELNVNALELDDSALYLCASSADRVGNTIYFGEGSWLTVV.

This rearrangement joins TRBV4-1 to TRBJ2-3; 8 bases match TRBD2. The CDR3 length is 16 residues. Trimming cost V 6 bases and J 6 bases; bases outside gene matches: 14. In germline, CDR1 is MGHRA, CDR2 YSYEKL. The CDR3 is CASSSRELAGTDTQYF. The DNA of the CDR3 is TGCGCCAGCAGTTCGAGGGAGTTAGCGGGAACGGATACGCAGTATTTT.

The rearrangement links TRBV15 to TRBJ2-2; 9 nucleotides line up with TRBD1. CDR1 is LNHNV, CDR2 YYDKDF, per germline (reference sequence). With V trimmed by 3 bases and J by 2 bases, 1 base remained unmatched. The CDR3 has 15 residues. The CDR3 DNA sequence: TGTGCCACCAGCAGGGACAGGGGAAACACCGGGGAGCTGTTTTTT. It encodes CATSRDRGNTGELFF.

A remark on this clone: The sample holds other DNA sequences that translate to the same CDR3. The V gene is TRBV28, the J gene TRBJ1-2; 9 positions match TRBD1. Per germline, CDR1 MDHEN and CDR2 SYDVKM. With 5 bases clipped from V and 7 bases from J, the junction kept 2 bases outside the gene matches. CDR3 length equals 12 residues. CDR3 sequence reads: CASSRTGVGYTF. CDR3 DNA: TGTGCCAGCAGTCGGACAGGGGTTGGCTACACCTTC.